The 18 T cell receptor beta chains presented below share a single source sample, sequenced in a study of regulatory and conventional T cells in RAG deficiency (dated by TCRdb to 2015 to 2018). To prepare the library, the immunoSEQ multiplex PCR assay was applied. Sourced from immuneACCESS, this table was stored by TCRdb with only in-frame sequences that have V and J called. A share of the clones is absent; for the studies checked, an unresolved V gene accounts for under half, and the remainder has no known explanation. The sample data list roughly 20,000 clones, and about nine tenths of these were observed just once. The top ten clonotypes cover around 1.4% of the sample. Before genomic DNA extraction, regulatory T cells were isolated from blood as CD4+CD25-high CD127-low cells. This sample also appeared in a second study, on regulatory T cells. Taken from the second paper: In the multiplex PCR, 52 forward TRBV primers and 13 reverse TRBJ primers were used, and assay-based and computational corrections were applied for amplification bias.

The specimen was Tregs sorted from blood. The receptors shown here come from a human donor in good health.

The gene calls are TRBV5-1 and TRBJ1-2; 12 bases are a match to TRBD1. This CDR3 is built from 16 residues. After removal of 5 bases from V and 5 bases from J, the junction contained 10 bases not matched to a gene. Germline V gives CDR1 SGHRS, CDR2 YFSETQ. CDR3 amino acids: CASSPRDRGPAYGYTF. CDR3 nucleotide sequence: TGCGCCAGCAGTCCAAGGGACAGGGGGCCCGCATATGGCTACACCTTC.

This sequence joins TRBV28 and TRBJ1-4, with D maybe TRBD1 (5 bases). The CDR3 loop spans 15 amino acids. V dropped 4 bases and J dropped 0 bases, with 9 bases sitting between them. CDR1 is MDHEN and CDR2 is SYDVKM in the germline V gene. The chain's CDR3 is CASSSGGATNEKLFF. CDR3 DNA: TGTGCCAGCAGTTCCGGGGGGGCAACTAATGAAAAACTGTTTTTT.

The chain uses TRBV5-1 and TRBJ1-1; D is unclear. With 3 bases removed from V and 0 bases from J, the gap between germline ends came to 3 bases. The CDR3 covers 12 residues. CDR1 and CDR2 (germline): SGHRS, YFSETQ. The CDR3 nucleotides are TGCGCCAGCAGCTCGATGAACACTGAAGCTTTCTTT. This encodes CASSSMNTEAFF.

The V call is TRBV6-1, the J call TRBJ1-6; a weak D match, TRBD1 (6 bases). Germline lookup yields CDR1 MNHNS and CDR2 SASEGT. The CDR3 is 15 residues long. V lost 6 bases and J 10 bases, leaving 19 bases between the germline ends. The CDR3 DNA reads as TGTGCCAGCAGACATGACAGGTCTAGGGGCTCACCCCTCCACTTT. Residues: CASRHDRSRGSPLHF.

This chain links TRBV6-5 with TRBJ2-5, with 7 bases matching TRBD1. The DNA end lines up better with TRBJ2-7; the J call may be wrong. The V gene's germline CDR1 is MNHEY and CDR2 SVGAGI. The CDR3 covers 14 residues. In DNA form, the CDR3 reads TGTGCCAGCAGTGCCAGGGACAGAACCTACGAGCAGTACTTC. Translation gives CASSARDRTYEQYF.

CDR3 sequence (DNA): TGTGCCATCACCCTAAGTACGGGGGGTGGAGTGAATTCACCCCTCCACTTT. Protein sequence: CAITLSTGGGVNSPLHF. The chain is built from TRBV9 and TRBJ1-6, with a weak D call TRBD1 (5 bases). There are 17 residues in the CDR3. The germline V and J ends were trimmed by 9 bases and 7 bases, with 26 bases remaining between them. CDR1 SGDLS and CDR2 YYNGEE come from the germline V gene.

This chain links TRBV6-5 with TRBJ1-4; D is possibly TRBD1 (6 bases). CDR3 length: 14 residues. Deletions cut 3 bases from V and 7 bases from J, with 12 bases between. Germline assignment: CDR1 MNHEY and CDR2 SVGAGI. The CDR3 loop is CASSYGGLLEKLFF. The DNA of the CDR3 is TGTGCCAGCAGTTATGGGGGGCTGCTTGAAAAACTGTTTTTT.

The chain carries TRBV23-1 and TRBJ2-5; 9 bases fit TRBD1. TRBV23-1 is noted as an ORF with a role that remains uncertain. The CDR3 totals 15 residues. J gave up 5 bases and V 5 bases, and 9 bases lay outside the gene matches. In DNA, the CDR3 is TGCGCCAGCAGTTCCACAGGGGGCGGATTGGAGACCCAGTACTTC. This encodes CASSSTGGGLETQYF.

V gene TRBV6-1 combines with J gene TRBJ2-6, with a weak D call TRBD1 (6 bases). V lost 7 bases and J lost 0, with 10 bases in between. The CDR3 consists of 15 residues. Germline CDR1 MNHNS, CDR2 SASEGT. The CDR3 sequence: CASMGQSSGANVLTF. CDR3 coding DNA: TGTGCCAGCATGGGACAATCCTCTGGGGCCAACGTCCTGACTTTC.

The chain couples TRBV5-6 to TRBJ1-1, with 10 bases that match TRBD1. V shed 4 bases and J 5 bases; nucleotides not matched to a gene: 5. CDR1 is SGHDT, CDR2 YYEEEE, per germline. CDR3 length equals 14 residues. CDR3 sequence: CASSQDRGRTEAFF. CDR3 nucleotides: TGTGCCAGCAGCCAAGACAGGGGGCGGACTGAAGCTTTCTTT.

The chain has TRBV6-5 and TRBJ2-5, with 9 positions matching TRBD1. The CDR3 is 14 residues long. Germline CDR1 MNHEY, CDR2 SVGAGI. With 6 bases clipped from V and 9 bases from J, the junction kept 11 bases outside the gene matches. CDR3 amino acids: CASSSGQGPGAQYF. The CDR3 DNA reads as TGTGCCAGCAGCTCTGGACAGGGGCCAGGGGCCCAGTACTTC.

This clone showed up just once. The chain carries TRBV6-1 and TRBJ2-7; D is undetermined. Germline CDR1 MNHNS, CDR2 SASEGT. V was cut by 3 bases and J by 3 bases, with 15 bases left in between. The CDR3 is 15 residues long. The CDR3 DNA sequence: TGTGCCAGCAGTGATCCGAGTAGGGCCCGCTACGAGCAGTACTTC. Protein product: CASSDPSRARYEQYF.

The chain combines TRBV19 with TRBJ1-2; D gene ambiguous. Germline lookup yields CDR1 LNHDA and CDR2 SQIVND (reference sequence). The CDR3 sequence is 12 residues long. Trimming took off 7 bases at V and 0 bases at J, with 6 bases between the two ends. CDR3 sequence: CASIGPNYGYTF. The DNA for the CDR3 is TGTGCCAGTATAGGACCTAACTATGGCTACACCTTC. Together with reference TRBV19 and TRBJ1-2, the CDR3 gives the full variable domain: DGGITQSPKYLFRKEGQNVTLSCEQNLNHDAMYWYRQDPGQGLRLIYYSQIVNDFQKGDIAEGYSVSREKKESFPLTVTSAQKNPTAFYLCASIGPNYGYTFGSGTRLTVV.

The CDR3 loop is CASSVGKGATYEQYF. CDR3 DNA: TGTGCCAGCAGTGTAGGGAAGGGGGCCACCTACGAGCAGTACTTC. The chain employs TRBV2 and TRBJ2-7; 7 bases are a match to TRBD1. Germline-derived CDR1 and CDR2 are SNHLY and FYNNEI. The V and J ends lost 4 bases and 2 bases, in that order; junction bases with no gene match: 8. The CDR3 totals 15 residues.

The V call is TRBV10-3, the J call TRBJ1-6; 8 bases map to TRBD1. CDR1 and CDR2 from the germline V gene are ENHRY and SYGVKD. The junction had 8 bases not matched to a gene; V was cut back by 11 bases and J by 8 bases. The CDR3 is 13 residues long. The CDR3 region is CAGRGTGDSPLHF. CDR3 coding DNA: TGTGCCGGCAGAGGGACAGGAGATTCACCCCTCCACTTT.

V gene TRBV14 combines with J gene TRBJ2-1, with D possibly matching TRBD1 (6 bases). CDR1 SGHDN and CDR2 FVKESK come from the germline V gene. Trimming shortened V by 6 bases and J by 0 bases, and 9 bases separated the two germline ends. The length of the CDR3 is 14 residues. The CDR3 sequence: CASSRGGSYNEQFF. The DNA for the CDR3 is TGTGCCAGCAGTCGAGGGGGCTCCTACAATGAGCAGTTCTTC.

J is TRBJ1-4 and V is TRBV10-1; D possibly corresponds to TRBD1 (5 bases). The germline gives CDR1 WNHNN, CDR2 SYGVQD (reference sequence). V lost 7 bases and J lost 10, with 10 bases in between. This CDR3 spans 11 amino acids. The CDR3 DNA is TGCGCCAGCAAGGCTGGGGGAAAACTGTTTTTT. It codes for CASKAGGKLFF.

The CDR3 region has the DNA TGCGCCAGCAGCTTGGTCGACACAGGGGGTTCTGGAAACACCATATATTTT. It yields the protein CASSLVDTGGSGNTIYF. The chain couples TRBV5-1 to TRBJ1-3, with 8 bases matching TRBD1. Germline CDR1 reads SGHRS; CDR2 reads YFSETQ. Trimming took 0 bases from V and 1 from J; bases not matched to a gene: 6. The CDR3 is made up of 17 amino acids.